The rows below give T cell receptor beta chains drawn from one sample of a study of graft-versus-host responses after intestinal transplantation. The table came from immunoSEQ multiplex PCR; TCRdb's copy has only in-frame clones and leaves some out. The sample yields 80,000 to 95,000 clones, more than 85% seen once. The antigens these receptors bind are not known. The sequencing here drew on unstimulated CD8+ T cells sorted from spleen or lymph node cells, taken before intestinal transplant. The receptor source for this set is a human donor who received an intestinal transplant. Each CDR3 is given with its conserved first and last residue. D genes are given only for firm matches. Not every row has a clone size; where given, it reads once, few, many or a size class.

>NA|TRBJ2-5|NA|TRBV6-7
TGTGCCACCCCCCCTAGCGAAGAGACCCAGTACTTC
CATPPSEETQYF
>NA|TRBJ1-1|TRBD1|TRBV4-1
TGCGCCAGCAGCCATGGGACCGGGACAGGGGAGAACACTGAAGCTTTCTTT
CASSHGTGTGENTEAFF
>NA|TRBJ2-1|NA|TRBV7-9
TGTGCCAGCAGCTCACCTAATCTGCTTGAGCAGTTCTTC
CASSSPNLLEQFF
>few|TRBJ1-3|TRBD1|TRBV27
TGTGCCAGCAGCCCCTTGGGACAGGGAGGAAACACCATATATTTT
CASSPLGQGGNTIYF
>NA|TRBJ1-2|NA|TRBV27
TGTGCCAGCAGTTTATCGTCCCGGTTGGGCGGCTACACCTTC
CASSLSSRLGGYTF
>NA|TRBJ2-7|NA|TRBV7-9
TGTGCCAGCAGCTTTCAGGTGGACGAGCAGTACTTC
CASSFQVDEQYF
>NA|TRBJ1-2|NA|TRBV7-8
TGTGCCAGCAGCCCAACGGGAGCTGATGGCTACACCTTC
CASSPTGADGYTF
>few|TRBJ2-7|NA|TRBV29-1
TGCAGCGTTGAAGGCCAGGAGGGGCAGTACTTC
CSVEGQEGQYF
>NA|TRBJ1-6|NA|TRBV9
TGTGCCAGCAGTAGCCGGGACAACTCACCCCTCCACTTT
CASSSRDNSPLHF
>NA|TRBJ2-3|TRBD2|TRBV6-1
TGTGCCAGCAGTGAAACACGACTAGCGGGGGATTCAGATACGCAGTATTTT
CASSETRLAGDSDTQYF
>few|TRBJ2-1|NA|TRBV6-1
TGTGCCAGCAGTGCTTTACAGGGTGGGTCCTACAATGAGCAGTTCTTC
CASSALQGGSYNEQFF
>few|TRBJ2-7|NA|TRBV2
TGTGCCAGCAGGGAGAGCGTTAGACAGGTCCTGGGGAACGAGCAGTACTTC
CASRESVRQVLGNEQYF
>NA|TRBJ1-6|NA|TRBV30
TGTGCCTGGAGTGAGGAGTATAATTCACCCCTCCACTTT
CAWSEEYNSPLHF
>NA|TRBJ1-1|NA|TRBV4-3
TGCGCCAGCAGCCAAGAGGAGGACAGCTACACTGAAGCTTTCTTT
CASSQEEDSYTEAFF
>NA|TRBJ2-1|TRBD1|TRBV2
TGTGCCAGCAGTGGTACAGGGGACAATGAGCAGTTCTTC
CASSGTGDNEQFF
>NA|TRBJ2-3|TRBD2|TRBV30
TGTGCCTGGAGTGGGGGTGGGGTAGCGGGGACTAGCACAGATACGCAGTATTTT
CAWSGGGVAGTSTDTQYF
>NA|TRBJ1-1|TRBD1|TRBV11-2
TGTGCCAGCAATCCGAAAGGACAGGGGCCTATGAACACTGAAGCTTTCTTT
CASNPKGQGPMNTEAFF
>NA|TRBJ1-2|NA|TRBV29-1
TGCAGCGTTGTTGCGGGCGGGTATGGCTACACCTTC
CSVVAGGYGYTF
>NA|TRBJ1-1|TRBD1|TRBV10-3
TGTGCCATCAGTGCAGGGGGAAGGACTGAAGCTTTCTTT
CAISAGGRTEAFF
>NA|TRBJ2-1|TRBD2|TRBV27
TGTGCCAGCAGCAGCAACGGACTAGCGGGGGGTGTCTTCTTC
CASSSNGLAGGVFF
>NA|TRBJ2-3|NA|TRBV27
TGTGCCAGCAGTTTATCGCCGCCTAGCGATACGCAGTATTTT
CASSLSPPSDTQYF
>NA|TRBJ2-3|NA|TRBV7-9
TGTGCCAGCAGCCGTGGCGGGACGGGGGAAGATACGCAGTATTTT
CASSRGGTGEDTQYF
>NA|TRBJ1-6|TRBD1|TRBV15
TGTGCCACCAGCAGAGTACAGGGGAATTCACCCCTCCACTTT
CATSRVQGNSPLHF
>NA|TRBJ2-3|NA|TRBV4-1
TGCGCCAGCAGCCAAGTGACAGCTAGCACAGATACGCAGTATTTT
CASSQVTASTDTQYF
>NA|TRBJ2-1|NA|TRBV4-3
TGCGCCAGCAGCCAAGATACGGGCTACAATGAGCAGTTCTTC
CASSQDTGYNEQFF
>NA|TRBJ2-5|TRBD2|TRBV5-6
TGTGCCAGCAGCTTGGGGGACTACAACCAGCCGGGGTACTTC
CASSLGDYNQPGYF
>NA|TRBJ2-7|NA|TRBV27
TGTGCCAGCAGTTTACGCGCCAGGTCCTACGAGCAGTACTTC
CASSLRARSYEQYF
>once|TRBJ1-1|NA|TRBV4-3
TGCGCCAGCAGCCAAGATGGGGGCCTGAACACTGAAGCTTTCTTT
CASSQDGGLNTEAFF
>NA|TRBJ2-3|TRBD2|TRBV5-1
TGCGCCAGCAGCTTGGAGAGCGGGGGGCCAGATACGCAGTATTTT
CASSLESGGPDTQYF
>NA|TRBJ2-3|NA|TRBV7-6
TGTGCCAGCAGCTTATCAGGACTAAACACAGATACGCAGTATTTT
CASSLSGLNTDTQYF
>NA|TRBJ2-3|NA|TRBV27
TGTGCCAGCGGGGGGGCCACTACGCAGTATTTT
CASGGATTQYF